Listed below are T cell receptor beta chains from one sample, sequenced in a study of blood T cell repertoires in COVID-19. Data came from immunoSEQ multiplex PCR; TCRdb stores just in-frame clones and leaves some out. The data show 55,000 to 75,000 clones, around 79% seen once. Sequences were obtained from peripheral blood. The receptors come from an older woman with acute or convalescent COVID-19. Both conserved end residues are part of each CDR3. The order of the fields is D gene, V gene, clone size, J gene, CDR3 DNA, CDR3 protein. A D gene is named only where the DNA matches it firmly. Rows may omit the clone size; those that give it use once, few, many or a size class.

.	TRBV7-8	.	TRBJ1-1	TGTGCCAGCAGCTATTGGACAGCCTTGAACACTGAAGCTTTCTTT	CASSYWTALNTEAFF
TRBD2	TRBV4-2	.	TRBJ2-7	TGTGCCAGCAGCCAAGATCTTAGCGGGGGCCCGTCCCTATCCTACGAGCAGTACTTC	CASSQDLSGGPSLSYEQYF
TRBD2	TRBV7-8	.	TRBJ2-1	TGTGCCAGCAGCGGGACTAGCGGGGGGGCAGGGGAGCAGTTCTTC	CASSGTSGGAGEQFF
.	TRBV11-3	once	TRBJ2-2	TGTGCCAGCAGCTTAGGTCAGGGCTCGAGCACCGGGGAGCTGTTTTTT	CASSLGQGSSTGELFF
TRBD1	TRBV5-6	.	TRBJ2-1	TGTGCCACCGGGGACAGTCGCTCCTACAATGAGCAGTTCTTC	CATGDSRSYNEQFF
TRBD1	TRBV27	.	TRBJ1-2	TGTGCCAGCAGTTTATTGGGGACAGCGAATAACTATGGCTACACCTTC	CASSLLGTANNYGYTF
.	TRBV21-1	.	TRBJ1-6	TGTGCCAGCAGCAACCTAGGGACAGATAATTCACCCCTCCACTTT	CASSNLGTDNSPLHF
.	TRBV4-1	.	TRBJ1-4	TGCGCCAGCAGTCAGGCAGTAAATGAAAAACTGTTTTTT	CASSQAVNEKLFF
TRBD2	TRBV5-1	.	TRBJ2-3	TGCGCCAGCAGCTCAGGACTAGCGGGAGGCACAGATACGCAGTATTTT	CASSSGLAGGTDTQYF
.	TRBV2	.	TRBJ1-2	TGTGCCAGCAGTGAAGGTTTTGGGGAGGATAATGGCTACACCTTC	CASSEGFGEDNGYTF
.	TRBV11-1	few	TRBJ2-2	TGTGCCAGCAGCTCCTCCAGGGGCACCGGGGAGCTGTTTTTT	CASSSSRGTGELFF
TRBD1	TRBV27	.	TRBJ1-5	TGTGCCACCGTACACAGGGGGCGCAATCTTGCGAATAGCAATCAGCCCCAGCATTTT	CATVHRGRNLANSNQPQHF
TRBD1	TRBV6-1	.	TRBJ1-6	TGTGCCAGCAGTGAAGTCGGGACAGGGACAAATTCACCCCTCCACTTT	CASSEVGTGTNSPLHF
.	TRBV15	once	TRBJ2-7	TGTGCCACCAGCAGAGATCTGAACCGGGCCTACGAGCAGTACTTC	CATSRDLNRAYEQYF
.	TRBV5-1	.	TRBJ2-6	TGCGCCAGCAGCTCCCCCCCAGGGGCCGGGGCCAACGTCCTGACTTTC	CASSSPPGAGANVLTF
.	TRBV6-2/TRBV6-3	.	TRBJ2-7	TGTGCCAGCAGCCATAACCGAGAGGGTTCCCTCTCCTACGAGCAGTACTTC	CASSHNREGSLSYEQYF
TRBD1	TRBV18	.	TRBJ2-1	TGTGCCAGCTCACCAGGGACAGGGGATGAGCAGTTCTTC	CASSPGTGDEQFF
TRBD1	TRBV11-3	.	TRBJ2-3	TGTGCCAGCAGCTTAGGAGACAGGGGGAGCACAGATACGCAGTATTTT	CASSLGDRGSTDTQYF
.	TRBV23-1	.	TRBJ1-3	TGCGCCAGCAGTCCTCCCGACAGGACTGGAAACACCATATATTTT	CASSPPDRTGNTIYF
.	TRBV12-5	.	TRBJ2-5	TGTGCTAGTGGTTCGGGACTCGATTGGGGAGAGACCCAGTACTTC	CASGSGLDWGETQYF
TRBD2	TRBV4-2	few	TRBJ2-7	TGTGCCAGCAGCCCCGAGGAGGGACTAGCATCGGACGAGCAGTACTTC	CASSPEEGLASDEQYF
.	TRBV6-5	.	TRBJ1-2	TGTGCCAGCAGTAAGGACAGCGCAGTTTATGGCTACACCTTC	CASSKDSAVYGYTF
.	TRBV23-1	.	TRBJ1-5	TGCGCCAGCAGTCGGGGAGTTTATAGCAATCAGCCCCAGCATTTT	CASSRGVYSNQPQHF
.	TRBV7-8	.	TRBJ2-3	TGTGCCAGCAGCACTCGACAGGTCGGGACAGATACGCAGTATTTT	CASSTRQVGTDTQYF
.	TRBV5-4	.	TRBJ2-7	TGTGCCAGCAGCTTGGGACTAGGGTCATACGAGCAGTACTTC	CASSLGLGSYEQYF
.	TRBV7-2	.	TRBJ2-5	TGTGCCAGCAGCTTAGCTCCAGGGGCCGGGGAGACCCAGTACTTC	CASSLAPGAGETQYF
.	TRBV11-2	.	TRBJ2-6	TGTGCCAGCAGCCTCATCCGGACACTTTCTGGGGCCAACGTCCTGACTTTC	CASSLIRTLSGANVLTF
TRBD2	TRBV12-5	.	TRBJ2-5	TGTGCTAGTGGTTTGGGTTCAGCGGGGGGAGAAGAGACCCAGTACTTC	CASGLGSAGGEETQYF
TRBD1	TRBV7-2	.	TRBJ1-5	TGTGCCAGCAGCCTACAGGGGGTAAGGAATCAGCCCCAGCATTTT	CASSLQGVRNQPQHF
.	TRBV15	.	TRBJ1-5	TGTGCCACCTCCTCAGAAAATCAGCCCCAGCATTTT	CATSSENQPQHF
.	TRBV7-2	.	TRBJ1-4	TGTGCCAGCAGCTTAGGGGGGGGAGGTGAAAAACTGTTTTTT	CASSLGGGGEKLFF
.	TRBV30	once	TRBJ1-3	TGTGCCTCCGGCTCTGGAAACACCATATATTTT	CASGSGNTIYF
TRBD1	TRBV6-5	few	TRBJ1-2	TGTGCCAGCAGCGTAAGCCAGGACAGGCTCTATGGCTACACCTTC	CASSVSQDRLYGYTF
.	TRBV11-2	.	TRBJ1-1	TGTGCCAGCAGCCCTGGGGGAGGGAGGAACACTGAAGCTTTCTTT	CASSPGGGRNTEAFF
.	TRBV5-4	.	TRBJ2-3	TGTGCCAGCAGCTTCTACCAGGTAACAGATACGCAGTATTTT	CASSFYQVTDTQYF
.	TRBV29-1	.	TRBJ1-1	TGCAGCGCTGAGATAGTGAACACTGAAGCTTTCTTT	CSAEIVNTEAFF
TRBD2	TRBV6-6	many	TRBJ2-2	TGTGCCAGCAGTCACAACCCACTAGCGGGGGGGCCGACCGGGGAGCTGTTTTTT	CASSHNPLAGGPTGELFF
TRBD1	TRBV5-4	.	TRBJ1-1	TGTGCCAGCAGCTTGGCCCAGGGGGCTCCGAACACTGAAGCTTTCTTT	CASSLAQGAPNTEAFF
.	TRBV11-2	.	TRBJ2-2	TGTGCCAGCAGCCCGTCCGGGTCCACCGGGGAGCTGTTTTTT	CASSPSGSTGELFF
.	TRBV30	.	TRBJ2-3	TGTGCCTGGAGTAAGCCCATTAATTCAGATACGCAGTATTTT	CAWSKPINSDTQYF
.	TRBV4-1	.	TRBJ1-5	TGCGCCAGCAGCCAAGATATAGGACAGTTTGATAAGCCCCAGCATTTT	CASSQDIGQFDKPQHF
TRBD1	TRBV7-2	.	TRBJ2-3	TGTGCCAGCAGCCCCGGTAGGGGACAGGGGGAAAGGGCGCAGTATTTT	CASSPGRGQGERAQYF
.	TRBV25-1	.	TRBJ1-4	TGTGCCAGCAGTGGAAACAAGGGAGTGAATGAAAAACTGTTTTTT	CASSGNKGVNEKLFF
TRBD2	TRBV19	.	TRBJ2-5	TGTGCCAGTAGTGAGGTAGCGGGGGACGTAGAGACCCAGTACTTC	CASSEVAGDVETQYF
TRBD1	TRBV19	.	TRBJ2-7	TGTGCCAGTAGTATTGGAGGGACAGGGGCCTCTGAGCAGTACTTC	CASSIGGTGASEQYF
TRBD1	TRBV27	.	TRBJ1-5	TGTGCCAGCAGTCCCGACTCCCGGACAGGGTACAATCAGCCCCAGCATTTT	CASSPDSRTGYNQPQHF
TRBD2	TRBV5-6	.	TRBJ2-7	TGTGCCAGCAGCTCGGGACTAGCGTACTCCTACGAGCAGTACTTC	CASSSGLAYSYEQYF
.	TRBV9	.	TRBJ1-1	TGTGCCAGCAGCGTAGGAGGGAAGGACACTGAAGCTTTCTTT	CASSVGGKDTEAFF
TRBD2	TRBV11-2	.	TRBJ2-3	TGTGCCAGCAGCAAAAGGACTAGCGGGGGCTACACAGATACGCAGTATTTT	CASSKRTSGGYTDTQYF
TRBD1	TRBV19	.	TRBJ1-5	TGTGCCAGTAGTACTCGACAGGGATATCAGCCCCAGCATTTT	CASSTRQGYQPQHF
TRBD2	TRBV19	.	TRBJ2-1	TGTGCCAGTAGTATCGCTAGCGGGATAAGTACAATTGGGAATGAGCAGTTCTTC	CASSIASGISTIGNEQFF
TRBD2	TRBV9	.	TRBJ2-2	TGTGCCAGCAGCTGGGGACTAGCGGGGTCTTCGACCGGGGAGCTGTTTTTT	CASSWGLAGSSTGELFF